Sequencing of this T cell receptor beta chain was carried out in a study of T cells in Graves' hyperthyroidism and ophthalmopathy. Germline values: CDR1 ENHRY, CDR2 SYGVKD. The ends were cut back, 6 bases at V and 0 bases at J, with 17 bases in the middle. The CDR3 loop spans 16 amino acids. The investigators amplified TCR beta CDR3 regions from RNA transcripts. First-round RT-PCR with HTBI primers amplified the TCR CDR3 region. TCRdb redid the calling of the multiplex PCR reads with MiXCR, one entry per CDR3 protein. Of roughly 500,000 distinct CDR3 sequences in the sample, approximately 16% were seen once. This clonotype turned up a few times.

This sequence joins TRBV10-3 and TRBJ1-1; D not certain. Sequences were obtained from blood. This TCR came from a woman between 25 and 40 years old with Graves' ophthalmopathy. The CDR3 protein is CAISGGRSIMNTEAFF. CDR3 sequence (DNA): TGTGCCATCAGCGGCGGACGAAGTATCATGAACACTGAAGCTTTCTTT.